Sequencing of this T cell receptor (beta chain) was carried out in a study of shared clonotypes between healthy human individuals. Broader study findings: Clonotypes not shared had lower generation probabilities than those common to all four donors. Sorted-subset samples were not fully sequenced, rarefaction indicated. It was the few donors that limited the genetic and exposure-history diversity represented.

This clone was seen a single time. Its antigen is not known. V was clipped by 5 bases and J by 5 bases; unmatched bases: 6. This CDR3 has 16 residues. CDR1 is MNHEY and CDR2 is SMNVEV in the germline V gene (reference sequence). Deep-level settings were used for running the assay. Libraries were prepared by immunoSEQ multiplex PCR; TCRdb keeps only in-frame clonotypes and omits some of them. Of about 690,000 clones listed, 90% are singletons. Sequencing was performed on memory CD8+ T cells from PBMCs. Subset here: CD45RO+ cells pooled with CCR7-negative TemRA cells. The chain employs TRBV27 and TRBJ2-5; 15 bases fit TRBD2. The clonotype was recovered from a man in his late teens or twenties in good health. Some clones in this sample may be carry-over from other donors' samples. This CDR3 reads CASSTGLAGGRETQYF. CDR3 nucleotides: TGTGCCAGCAGTACGGGACTAGCGGGAGGCAGGGAGACCCAGTACTTC.